The TCR beta chain under discussion was sequenced for a study of cytomegalovirus exposure and HLA in healthy donors. TCRdb's table, derived via immunoSEQ multiplex PCR, lists solely in-frame clones and lacks some. Of 150,000 or so clones listed, about 88% are singletons. Germline assignment: CDR1 MNHEY and CDR2 SVGAGI. V lost 4 bases and J lost 3, with 18 bases in between. This CDR3 contains 16 residues. The sequence was collected from a man aged 18 to 29 in good health and CMV-seropositive. V usage is TRBV6-5 and J usage is TRBJ1-2; D is possibly TRBD1 (5 bases). The sequenced material came from PBMCs. CDR3 DNA: TGTGCCAGCAGTTCCCTCGGGGGGGGGAGGGACTATGGCTACACCTTC. This gives the protein CASSSLGGGRDYGYTF.